Each of the 25 T cell receptor beta chains below was sequenced from the same sample in a study of memory CD4+ T cells and cytomegalovirus serostatus. Single viable CD3+CD4+CD8-CD45RO+ cells were sorted as the memory CD4+ T cells. This table comes from immunoSEQ multiplex PCR, and its TCRdb copy is limited to in-frame clones, with some not included. The data show tens of thousands of clones, 82% seen once. Source material: memory CD4+ T cells from blood. Receptors were obtained from an adult in good health and CMV-seronegative.

CDR3 residues: CASSLGTGGSDEQYF. The CDR3 DNA follows: TGTGCCAGCAGCTTAGGGACAGGGGGCAGCGACGAGCAGTACTTC. The gene calls are TRBV7-2 and TRBJ2-7, with TRBD1 matching 11 bases. The CDR3 covers 15 residues. Trimming removed 1 base from V and 5 bases from J; junction bases left unmatched: 4. Germline V CDR1 and CDR2: SGHTA, FQGNSA.

The J gene is TRBJ2-1, the V gene TRBV16; the match to TRBD1 covers 9 bases. J gave up 3 bases and V 4 bases, and 4 bases lay outside the gene matches. The germline V gene encodes CDR1 KGHSY and CDR2 FQNENV. The CDR3 loop spans 15 amino acids. The CDR3 nucleotides read TGTGCCAGCAGCCTCTGGACAGGGGTCTACAATGAGCAGTTCTTC. Translation gives CASSLWTGVYNEQFF.

The rearrangement joins TRBV6-1 to TRBJ1-6; a weak D match, TRBD1 (6 bases). The germline V gene encodes CDR1 MNHNS and CDR2 SASEGT. V dropped 7 bases and J dropped 13 bases, with 20 bases sitting between them. This CDR3 comprises 14 residues. The CDR3 coding sequence is TGTGCCAGCATCCAGGGGTACGATAGTCGGCCCCTCCACTTT. It specifies CASIQGYDSRPLHF.

This clone has a single count. The rearrangement uses TRBV5-1 and TRBJ2-1, with TRBD2 identical over 12 bases. The germline V gene encodes CDR1 SGHRS and CDR2 YFSETQ. The CDR3 runs to 15 residues. V gave up 2 bases and J gave up 8 bases; unmatched junction bases: 5. The CDR3 region is CASSFGLAGLDEQFF. CDR3 in DNA: TGCGCCAGCAGCTTTGGACTAGCGGGGTTGGATGAGCAGTTCTTC.

The rearrangement joins TRBV30 to TRBJ1-2; possibly TRBD1 for D (6 bases). Trimming shortened V by 0 bases and J by 6 bases, and 14 bases separated the two germline ends. From germline, CDR1 is GTSNPN and CDR2 SVGIG (reference sequence). The CDR3 totals 14 residues. The CDR3 spells CAWSVNGRGDGYTF. CDR3 in DNA: TGTGCCTGGAGTGTAAACGGCAGGGGTGATGGCTACACCTTC.

The chain couples TRBV6-1 to TRBJ1-6; 7 positions agree with TRBD1. The trim removed 4 bases at V and 5 bases at J, leaving 5 bases unmatched. Germline lookup yields CDR1 MNHNS and CDR2 SASEGT. The CDR3 runs to 15 residues. As DNA, the CDR3 is TGTGCCAGCAGTGGAAACAGGGGCGATAATTCACCCCTCCACTTT. This sequence encodes CASSGNRGDNSPLHF.

This clone appeared a single time. V usage is TRBV28 and J usage is TRBJ1-5; no definite D call. Trimming took 3 bases from V and 0 from J, leaving 9 bases between them. The germline V gene encodes CDR1 MDHEN and CDR2 SYDVKM. The length of the CDR3 is 15 residues. Written as DNA, the CDR3 is TGTGCCAGCAGTTTTAGCGCGTATAGCAATCAGCCCCAGCATTTT. It translates to CASSFSAYSNQPQHF.

The V and J genes are TRBV2 and TRBJ1-5; 8 positions agree with TRBD1. The CDR3 is made up of 15 amino acids. V lost 7 bases and J lost 0; bases outside the gene matches: 5. CDR1 is SNHLY, CDR2 FYNNEI, per germline. CDR3 sequence reads: CASKTGVNSNQPQHF. The CDR3 DNA is TGTGCCAGCAAGACAGGGGTCAATAGCAATCAGCCCCAGCATTTT.

CDR3 amino acids: CASSLRQHYEQYF. The CDR3 DNA follows: TGTGCCAGCAGTCTACGCCAGCACTACGAGCAGTACTTC. The V gene is TRBV27, the J gene TRBJ2-7; the D is unclear. Trimming cost V 5 bases and J 3 bases, with 11 bases left between them. The CDR3 loop spans 13 amino acids. Germline CDR1 and CDR2: MNHEY and SMNVEV (reference sequence).

This clone is categorized as medium-sized (0.01 to 0.1%). The V gene is TRBV2, the J gene TRBJ2-7; a possible D gene is TRBD1 (5 bases). V lost 1 base and J lost 3, with 7 bases in between. CDR1 and CDR2 from the germline V gene are SNHLY and FYNNEI. The CDR3 totals 13 residues. The CDR3 spells CASSEEGIYEQYF. The CDR3 DNA reads TGTGCCAGCAGTGAAGAGGGGATCTACGAGCAGTACTTC.

This chain uses TRBV18 with TRBJ2-5, with D possibly TRBD1 on 5 matching bases. Germline lookup yields CDR1 KGHSH and CDR2 LQKENI. The CDR3 is 14 amino acids. The V and J ends lost 1 base and 5 bases respectively, with 11 bases between them. The DNA of the CDR3 is TGTGCCAGCTCACCACGGTCAGGGAAGGAGACCCAGTACTTC. Translated, it gives CASSPRSGKETQYF.

The chain combines TRBV11-2 with TRBJ2-5, with D possibly TRBD2 on 6 matching bases. The V and J ends lost 5 bases and 5 bases respectively, with 15 bases between them. Per germline, CDR1 SGHAT and CDR2 FQNNGV. The length of the CDR3 is 14 residues. The CDR3 DNA follows: TGTGCCAGCAGCCGCAGGGAGGCGGATGAGACCCAGTACTTC. This codes for CASSRREADETQYF.

With regard to this clone: Other DNA sequences in this sample translate to the same CDR3. V and J are TRBV27 and TRBJ2-3, with 14 bases identical to TRBD2. Germline CDR1 is MNHEY and CDR2 is SMNVEV (reference sequence). Germline trimming cut 3 bases from V and 6 bases from J; bases unmatched to any gene: 2. The CDR3 runs 15 residues. CDR3 region: CASSLTSGGADTQYF. The CDR3 DNA follows: TGTGCCAGCAGTTTGACTAGCGGGGGGGCGGATACGCAGTATTTT.

This rearrangement joins TRBV6-5 to TRBJ2-6, with D unresolved. CDR3 size: 15 residues. Per germline, CDR1 MNHEY and CDR2 SVGAGI. V was shortened by 4 bases and J by 0 bases, with 7 bases between the two germline ends. The CDR3 DNA follows: TGTGCCAGCAGTTCTTACATCTCTGGGGCCAACGTCCTGACTTTC. Translation: CASSSYISGANVLTF.

V and J are TRBV5-4 and TRBJ1-2, with D possibly being TRBD1 (5 bases). This CDR3 region has 15 residues. Deletions cut 2 bases from V and 5 bases from J, with 16 bases between. Germline values: CDR1 SGHNT, CDR2 YYREEE (reference sequence). CDR3 in DNA: TGTGCCAGCAGCTTAGTGCACAGGACGGAATATGGCTACACCTTC. Its translation is CASSLVHRTEYGYTF.

This clone was seen once. V usage is TRBV5-1 and J usage is TRBJ2-5, with 8 bases that match TRBD1. Trimming at V came to 4 bases and at J to 1 base, leaving 6 bases not matched to a gene. Germline-derived CDR1 and CDR2 are SGHRS and YFSETQ. This CDR3 has 15 residues. CDR3 sequence: CASSPGQGPQETQYF. The CDR3 nucleotides read TGCGCCAGCAGCCCCGGACAGGGACCCCAAGAGACCCAGTACTTC.

This chain uses TRBV5-1 with TRBJ1-3, with unresolved D. CDR3 length: 15 residues. V dropped 0 bases and J dropped 0 bases, with 7 bases sitting between them. The V gene's germline CDR1 is SGHRS and CDR2 YFSETQ. The DNA for the CDR3 is TGCGCCAGCAGCTTGGGTGGCAGCTCTGGAAACACCATATATTTT. Residues: CASSLGGSSGNTIYF.

The chain is built from TRBV27 and TRBJ1-2; 7 positions match TRBD1. The CDR3 is 13 residues long. The ends lost 5 bases at V and 3 bases at J; junction bases unmatched: 3. The germline V gene encodes CDR1 MNHEY and CDR2 SMNVEV (reference sequence). The DNA for the CDR3 is TGTGCCAGCAGTAGCAGGGGGGACTATGGCTACACCTTC. Translation gives CASSSRGDYGYTF.

J is TRBJ1-4 and V is TRBV5-4; the match to TRBD1 covers 7 bases. The CDR3 runs 17 residues. Trimming at V came to 0 bases and at J to 0 bases, leaving 5 bases not matched to a gene. Germline lookup yields CDR1 SGHNT and CDR2 YYREEE (reference sequence). As DNA, the CDR3 is TGTGCCAGCAGCTTGGGACAGGGTGTTTCAACTAATGAAAAACTGTTTTTT. Its translation is CASSLGQGVSTNEKLFF.

The J gene is TRBJ1-5, the V gene TRBV15, with a tentative D call TRBD1 (5 bases). CDR1 and CDR2 from the germline V gene are LNHNV and YYDKDF (reference sequence). The CDR3 has 16 amino acids. V lost 2 bases to trimming and J lost 6 bases, with 17 bases between them. The CDR3, as DNA: TGTGCCACCAGCAGAAGAGCAGGGAATATGGGTCAGCCCCAGCATTTT. Translating it yields CATSRRAGNMGQPQHF.

The chain couples TRBV6-1 to TRBJ2-2; tentative D call: TRBD1 (6 bases). In germline, CDR1 is MNHNS, CDR2 SASEGT. The CDR3 runs 14 residues. Trimming took off 8 bases at V and 5 bases at J, with 15 bases between the two ends. The CDR3 bases are TGTGCCAGCGATGAACAGGGTACGACCGGGGAGCTGTTTTTT. This encodes CASDEQGTTGELFF.

Only one count was recorded for this clone. V usage is TRBV7-8 and J usage is TRBJ1-1; 7 nucleotides line up with TRBD1. With 5 bases clipped from V and 2 bases from J, the junction kept 8 bases outside the gene matches. Germline CDR1 and CDR2: SGHVS and FQNEAQ. The CDR3 runs 15 residues. Here the CDR3 DNA reads TGTGCCAGCAGCATGACAGGGATTGGAAACACTGAAGCTTTCTTT. Amino acid sequence: CASSMTGIGNTEAFF. Supplemented by reference TRBV7-8 and TRBJ1-1, the full variable domain reads GAGVSQSPRYKVAKRGQDVALRCDPISGHVSLFWYQQALGQGPEFLTYFQNEAQLDKSGLPSDRFFAERPEGSVSTLKIQRTQQEDSAVYLCASSMTGIGNTEAFFGQGTRLTVV.

The CDR3 here is CASRPDGSYEQYF. In nucleotides, the CDR3 is TGCGCCAGCAGACCGGACGGAAGCTACGAGCAGTACTTC. This chain uses TRBV5-1 with TRBJ2-7; no clear D. Trimming pared 5 bases from V and 3 bases from J, leaving 12 bases between. Germline CDR1 SGHRS, CDR2 YFSETQ. The length of the CDR3 is 13 residues.

The chain combines TRBV4-2 with TRBJ2-7; 11 positions match TRBD2. CDR1 and CDR2 from the germline V gene are LGHNA and YNFKEQ. This CDR3 is 18 amino acids long. J lost 3 bases, V lost 1 base, and 11 bases had no gene match. The CDR3 sequence: CASSQVVTSGDMHYEQYF. CDR3 nucleotide sequence: TGTGCCAGCAGCCAAGTTGTGACTAGCGGGGACATGCACTACGAGCAGTACTTC.

The gene calls are TRBV28 and TRBJ1-4; 9 nucleotides align to TRBD1. Germline CDR1 is MDHEN and CDR2 is SYDVKM. V shed 5 bases and J 7 bases; nucleotides not matched to a gene: 8. This CDR3 is 15 amino acids long. The CDR3 here is CASSTRTGGSEKLFF. CDR3 DNA: TGTGCCAGCAGTACTCGCACAGGGGGCTCTGAAAAACTGTTTTTT. The whole variable domain, remainder taken from reference TRBV28 and TRBJ1-4, is DVKVTQSSRYLVKRTGEKVFLECVQDMDHENMFWYRQDPGLGLRLIYFSYDVKMKEKGDIPEGYSVSREKKERFSLILESASTNQTSMYLCASSTRTGGSEKLFFGSGTQLSVL.